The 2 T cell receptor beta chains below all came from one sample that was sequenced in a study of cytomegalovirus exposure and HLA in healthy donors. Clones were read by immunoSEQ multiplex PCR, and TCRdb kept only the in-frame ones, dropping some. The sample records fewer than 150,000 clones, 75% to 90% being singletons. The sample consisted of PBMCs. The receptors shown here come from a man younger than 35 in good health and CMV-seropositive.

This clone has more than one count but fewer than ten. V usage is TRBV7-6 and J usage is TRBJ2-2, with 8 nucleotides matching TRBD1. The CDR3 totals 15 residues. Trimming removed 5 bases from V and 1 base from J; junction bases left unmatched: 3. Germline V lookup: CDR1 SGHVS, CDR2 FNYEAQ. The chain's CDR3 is CASSGGQGNTGELFF. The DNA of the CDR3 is TGTGCCAGCAGCGGTGGACAGGGGAACACCGGGGAGCTGTTTTTT.

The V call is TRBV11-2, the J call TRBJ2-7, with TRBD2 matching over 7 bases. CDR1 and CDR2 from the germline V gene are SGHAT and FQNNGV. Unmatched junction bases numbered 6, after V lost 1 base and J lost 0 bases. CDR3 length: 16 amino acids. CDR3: CASSLVGGIGSYEQYF. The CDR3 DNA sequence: TGTGCCAGCAGCTTAGTGGGGGGGATCGGCTCCTACGAGCAGTACTTC.